Given below is one T cell receptor (beta chain) in context. The antigen is not known. These data come from a study of T cell responses to AZD1222 COVID-19 vaccine. Assay: immunoSEQ multiplex PCR; the TCRdb copy retains only in-frame clones and omits some. The ten most abundant clones cover 2.2% of a sample with about 140,000 clones. Trimming took off 3 bases at V and 5 bases at J, with 20 bases between the two ends. The CDR3 is made up of 16 amino acids. From germline, CDR1 is WNHNN and CDR2 SYGVQD (reference sequence). Overall study findings and caveats: Baseline seropositivity occurred in only a handful of AZD1222 recipients.

The V and J genes are TRBV10-1 and TRBJ2-7, with a possible D match to TRBD1 (5 bases). Material: peripheral blood. This TCR was sampled from an adult in good health. The CDR3 nucleotides read TGCGCCAGCAGTGAACGATCCAGGGCCCCTATAGACGAGCAGTACTTC. Residues: CASSERSRAPIDEQYF.